This T cell receptor beta chain originates from a study of T cell repertoires in cytomegalovirus infection. Looking at the study overall: Public TCR beta signatures were indicative of both CMV infection and a matching HLA type. Findings of the study overall: Individuals carrying CMV plus the relevant HLA were identified by cumulative frequency of public TCR beta families. There were HLA-C-restricted CMV-specific TCR beta clonotypes dominating the ex vivo response.

TCRdb re-called the reads through MiXCR, storing one row per CDR3 protein. Altogether around 530,000 distinct CDR3 sequences are present, around 27% being singletons, with the ten largest covering around 13%. The CDR3 length is 13 residues. Trimming cost V 1 base and J 4 bases, with 6 bases left between them. Germline V gene sequence: CDR1 KGHDR, CDR2 SFDVKD. Note on this clonotype: Its antigen is unknown.

The TCR sequence derives from a human donor in good health (CMV status not recorded). Some clones in this sample may be carry-over from other donors' samples. This chain links TRBV24-1 with TRBJ1-1; D unclear. The sample consisted of PBMCs. Written as DNA, the CDR3 is TGTGCCACCAGTGATTTTGGTAGCACTGAAGCTTTCTTT. It is translated as CATSDFGSTEAFF.